This TCR beta chain was observed in a study of blood T cell repertoires in COVID-19. Study summary: Acute-phase and convalescent COVID-19 samples originated in the United States, Italy and Spain. PBMCs, B-cell-depleted T cells, or T cells were the source of the cDNA or gDNA that made up the material.

Per the original methods: Nucleated cell counts were estimated from reference gene primer amplification. Method: immunoSEQ multiplex PCR; TCRdb's copy keeps in-frame clones and lacks some. The DNA was the basis for D and trimming; V, J and clone size are from that table. The sample consists of approximately 350,000 clones, 91% of them appearing once. The receptor was isolated from a woman aged 18-29 years who had recovered from COVID-19. Specimen: peripheral blood.

The CDR3, as DNA: TGTGCCAGCAGTCGGGACAGGGGGAACTATGGCTACACCTTC. Its protein product is CASSRDRGNYGYTF. The rearrangement joins TRBV7-9 to TRBJ1-2, with 11 bases fitting TRBD1. CDR1 is SEHNR and CDR2 is FQNEAQ in the germline V gene (reference sequence). This CDR3 has 14 amino acids. Trimming removed 6 bases from V and 2 bases from J; junction bases left unmatched: 2.